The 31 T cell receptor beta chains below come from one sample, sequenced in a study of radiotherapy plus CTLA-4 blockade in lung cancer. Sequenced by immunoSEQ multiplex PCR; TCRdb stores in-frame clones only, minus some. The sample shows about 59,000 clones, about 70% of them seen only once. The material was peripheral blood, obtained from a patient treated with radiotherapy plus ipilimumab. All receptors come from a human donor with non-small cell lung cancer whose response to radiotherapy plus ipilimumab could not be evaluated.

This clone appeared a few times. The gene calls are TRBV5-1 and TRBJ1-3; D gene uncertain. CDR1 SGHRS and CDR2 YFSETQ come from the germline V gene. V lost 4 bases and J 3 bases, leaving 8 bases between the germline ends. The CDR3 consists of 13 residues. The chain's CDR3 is CASSPVVGNTIYF. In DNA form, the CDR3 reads TGCGCCAGCAGCCCAGTGGTTGGAAACACCATATATTTT.

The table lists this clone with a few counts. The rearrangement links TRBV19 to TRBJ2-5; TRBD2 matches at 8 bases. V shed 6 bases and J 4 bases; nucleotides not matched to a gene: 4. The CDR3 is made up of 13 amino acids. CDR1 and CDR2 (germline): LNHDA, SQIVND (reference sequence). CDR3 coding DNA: TGTGCCAGTAGAGTCGGGGGGGGAGAGACCCAGTACTTC. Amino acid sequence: CASRVGGGETQYF.

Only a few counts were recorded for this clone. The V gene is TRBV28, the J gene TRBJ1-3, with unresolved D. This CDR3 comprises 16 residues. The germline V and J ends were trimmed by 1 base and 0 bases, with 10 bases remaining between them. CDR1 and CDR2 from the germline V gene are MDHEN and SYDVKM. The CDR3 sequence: CASSLFGSFSGNTIYF. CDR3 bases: TGTGCCAGCAGTTTATTTGGGAGCTTCTCTGGAAACACCATATATTTT.

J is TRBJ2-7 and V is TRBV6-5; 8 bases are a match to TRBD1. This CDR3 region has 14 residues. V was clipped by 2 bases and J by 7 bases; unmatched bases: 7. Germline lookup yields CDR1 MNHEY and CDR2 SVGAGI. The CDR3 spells CASSYRQGLGEQYF. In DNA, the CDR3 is TGTGCCAGCAGTTACAGACAGGGGTTGGGTGAGCAGTACTTC.

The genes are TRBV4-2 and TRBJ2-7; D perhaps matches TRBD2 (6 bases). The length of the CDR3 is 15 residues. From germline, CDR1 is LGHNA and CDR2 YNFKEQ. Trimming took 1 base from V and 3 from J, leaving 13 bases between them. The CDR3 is CASSQGASANYEQYF. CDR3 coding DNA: TGTGCCAGCAGCCAAGGGGCTAGCGCGAACTACGAGCAGTACTTC.

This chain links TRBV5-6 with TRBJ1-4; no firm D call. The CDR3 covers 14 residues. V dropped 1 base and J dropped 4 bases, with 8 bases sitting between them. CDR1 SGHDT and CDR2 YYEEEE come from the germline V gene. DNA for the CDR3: TGTGCCAGCAGCTTGAGAGGTATTAATGAAAAACTGTTTTTT. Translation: CASSLRGINEKLFF.

The CDR3 here is CASSLEAALLSKETQYF. The CDR3 nucleotides are TGTGCCAGCAGCTTAGAGGCGGCACTACTTAGCAAAGAGACCCAGTACTTC. This chain joins TRBV7-8 and TRBJ2-5; D is undetermined. Germline CDR1 and CDR2: SGHVS and FQNEAQ. There are 17 residues in the CDR3. The V end lost 1 base, the J end lost 3 bases, and 18 bases lay between the germline ends.

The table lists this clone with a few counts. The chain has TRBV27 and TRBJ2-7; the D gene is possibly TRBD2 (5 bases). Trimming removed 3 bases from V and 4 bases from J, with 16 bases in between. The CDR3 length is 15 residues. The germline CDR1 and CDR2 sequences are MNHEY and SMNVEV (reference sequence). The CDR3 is CASSFSSNSLYEQYF. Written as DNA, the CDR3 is TGTGCCAGCAGTTTCTCTAGCAACAGTCTTTACGAGCAGTACTTC.

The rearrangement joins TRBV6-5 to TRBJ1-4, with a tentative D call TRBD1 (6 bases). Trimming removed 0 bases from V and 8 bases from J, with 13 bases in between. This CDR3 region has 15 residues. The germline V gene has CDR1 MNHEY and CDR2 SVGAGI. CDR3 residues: CASSYSGQGKEKLFF. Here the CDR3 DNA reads TGTGCCAGCAGTTACTCAGGGCAGGGGAAGGAAAAACTGTTTTTT.

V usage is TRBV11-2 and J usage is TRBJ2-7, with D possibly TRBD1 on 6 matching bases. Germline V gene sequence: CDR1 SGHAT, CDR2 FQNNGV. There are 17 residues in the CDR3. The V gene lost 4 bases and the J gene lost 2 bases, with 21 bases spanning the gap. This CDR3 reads CASSSDWVDSLTYEQYF. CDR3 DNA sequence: TGTGCCAGCAGCTCAGACTGGGTGGACAGCTTAACCTACGAGCAGTACTTC.

The CDR3 loop is CASSKDGAGKNIQYF. CDR3 DNA sequence: TGTGCCAGCAGCAAAGATGGGGCAGGGAAAAACATTCAGTACTTC. The V gene is TRBV21-1, the J gene TRBJ2-4; the table's D gene call, TRBD1, was not cross checked with the DNA. TRBV21-1 represents a pseudogene. The CDR3 has 15 residues.

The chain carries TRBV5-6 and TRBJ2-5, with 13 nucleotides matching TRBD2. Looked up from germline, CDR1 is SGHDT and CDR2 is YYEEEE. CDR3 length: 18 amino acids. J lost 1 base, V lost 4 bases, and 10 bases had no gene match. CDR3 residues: CASSPWTSGGDLQETQYF. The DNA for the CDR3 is TGTGCCAGCAGCCCCTGGACTAGCGGGGGCGATCTCCAAGAGACCCAGTACTTC.

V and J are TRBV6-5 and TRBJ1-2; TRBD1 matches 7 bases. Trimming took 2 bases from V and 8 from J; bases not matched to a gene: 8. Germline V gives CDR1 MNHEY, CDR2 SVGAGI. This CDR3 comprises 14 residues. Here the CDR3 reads CASSYSDRVGGYTF. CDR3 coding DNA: TGTGCCAGCAGTTACAGCGACAGGGTGGGCGGCTACACCTTC.

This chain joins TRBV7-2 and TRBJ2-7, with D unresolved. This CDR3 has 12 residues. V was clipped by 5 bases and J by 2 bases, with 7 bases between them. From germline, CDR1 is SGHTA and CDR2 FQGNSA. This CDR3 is CASSPNAYEQYF. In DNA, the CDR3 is TGTGCCAGCAGCCCTAACGCCTACGAGCAGTACTTC.

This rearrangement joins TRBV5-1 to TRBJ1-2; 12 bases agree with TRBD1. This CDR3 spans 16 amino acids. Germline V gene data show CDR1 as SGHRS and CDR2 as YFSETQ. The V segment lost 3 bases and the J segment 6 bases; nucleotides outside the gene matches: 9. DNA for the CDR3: TGCGCCAGCAGCTCCGCCGGGACAGGGGGCTACGATGGCTACACCTTC. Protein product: CASSSAGTGGYDGYTF.

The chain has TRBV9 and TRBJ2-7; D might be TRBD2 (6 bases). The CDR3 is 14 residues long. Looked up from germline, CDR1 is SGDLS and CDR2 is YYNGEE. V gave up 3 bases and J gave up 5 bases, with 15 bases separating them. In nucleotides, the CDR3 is TGTGCCAGCAGCGACGACCTAGCGACTAACGAGCAGTACTTC. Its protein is CASSDDLATNEQYF.

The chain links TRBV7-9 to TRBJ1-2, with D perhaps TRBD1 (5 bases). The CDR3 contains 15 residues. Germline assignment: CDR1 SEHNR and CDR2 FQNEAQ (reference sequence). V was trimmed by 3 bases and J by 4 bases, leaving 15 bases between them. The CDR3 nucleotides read TGTGCCAGCAGCTTCTCCGACAGTGCTCTCTATGGCTACACCTTC. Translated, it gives CASSFSDSALYGYTF.

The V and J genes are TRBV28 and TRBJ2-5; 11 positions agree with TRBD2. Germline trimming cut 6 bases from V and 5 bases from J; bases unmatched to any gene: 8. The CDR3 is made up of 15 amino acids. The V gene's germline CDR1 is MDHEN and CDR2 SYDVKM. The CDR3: CASRLLAGGSETQYF. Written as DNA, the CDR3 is TGTGCCAGCAGACTCCTAGCGGGGGGAAGTGAGACCCAGTACTTC.

CDR3: CAISVNHQGTQYF. The CDR3 region has the DNA TGTGCCATCAGTGTGAACCATCAGGGTACGCAGTATTTT. The rearrangement joins TRBV10-3 to TRBJ2-3; possibly TRBD1 for D (5 bases). Germline V CDR1 and CDR2: ENHRY, SYGVKD. CDR3 length equals 13 residues. Trimming took 4 bases from V and 8 from J, leaving 13 bases between them.

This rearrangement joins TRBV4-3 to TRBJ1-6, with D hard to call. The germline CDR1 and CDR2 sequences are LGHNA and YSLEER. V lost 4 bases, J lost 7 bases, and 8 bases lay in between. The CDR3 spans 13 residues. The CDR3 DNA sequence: TGCGCCAGCAGCCGGACGGGAAATTCACCCCTCCACTTT. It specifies CASSRTGNSPLHF.

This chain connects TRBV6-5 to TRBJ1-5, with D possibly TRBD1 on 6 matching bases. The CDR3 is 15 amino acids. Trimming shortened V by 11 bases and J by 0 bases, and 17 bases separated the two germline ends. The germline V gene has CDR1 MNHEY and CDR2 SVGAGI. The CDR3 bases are TGTGCCGGAGGAACAGGGCCCTATAGCAATCAGCCCCAGCATTTT. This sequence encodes CAGGTGPYSNQPQHF.

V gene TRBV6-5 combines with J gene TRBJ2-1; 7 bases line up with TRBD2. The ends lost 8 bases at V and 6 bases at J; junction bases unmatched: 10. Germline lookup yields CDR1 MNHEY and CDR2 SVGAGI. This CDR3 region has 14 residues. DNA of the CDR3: TGTGCCAGCTGGGGGTTAGCGGGCCTCAATGAGCAGTTCTTC. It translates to CASWGLAGLNEQFF.

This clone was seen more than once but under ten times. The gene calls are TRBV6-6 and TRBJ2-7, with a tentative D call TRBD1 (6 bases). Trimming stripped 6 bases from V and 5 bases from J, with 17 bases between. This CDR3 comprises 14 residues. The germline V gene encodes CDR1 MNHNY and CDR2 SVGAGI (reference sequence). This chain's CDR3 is CASRPTQGRDEQYF. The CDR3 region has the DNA TGTGCCAGCAGACCGACCCAGGGGAGAGACGAGCAGTACTTC.

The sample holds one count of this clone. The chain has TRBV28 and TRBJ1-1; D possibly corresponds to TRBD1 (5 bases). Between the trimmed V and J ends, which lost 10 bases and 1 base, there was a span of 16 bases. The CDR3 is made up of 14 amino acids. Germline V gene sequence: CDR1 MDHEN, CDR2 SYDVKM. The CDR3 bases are TGTGCCACCTCGAAACTAACAGGGAACACTGAAGCTTTCTTT. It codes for CATSKLTGNTEAFF.

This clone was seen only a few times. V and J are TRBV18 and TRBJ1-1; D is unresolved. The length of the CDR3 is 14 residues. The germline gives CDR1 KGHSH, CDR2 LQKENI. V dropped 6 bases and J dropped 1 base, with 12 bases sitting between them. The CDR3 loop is CASSLLQRNTEAFF. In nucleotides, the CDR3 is TGTGCCAGCTCTCTCTTACAGAGGAACACTGAAGCTTTCTTT.

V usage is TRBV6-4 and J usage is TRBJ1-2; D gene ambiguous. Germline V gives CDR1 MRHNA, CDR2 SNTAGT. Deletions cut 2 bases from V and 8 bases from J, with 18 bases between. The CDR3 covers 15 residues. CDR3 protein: CASSDRGMATGGYTF. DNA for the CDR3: TGTGCCAGCAGTGACCGGGGAATGGCGACGGGGGGCTACACCTTC.

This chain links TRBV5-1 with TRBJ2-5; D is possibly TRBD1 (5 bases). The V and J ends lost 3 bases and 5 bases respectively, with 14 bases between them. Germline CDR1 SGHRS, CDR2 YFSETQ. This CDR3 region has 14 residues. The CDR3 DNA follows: TGCGCCAGCAGCTCGACAGCCCGTGAGGAGACCCAGTACTTC. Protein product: CASSSTAREETQYF.

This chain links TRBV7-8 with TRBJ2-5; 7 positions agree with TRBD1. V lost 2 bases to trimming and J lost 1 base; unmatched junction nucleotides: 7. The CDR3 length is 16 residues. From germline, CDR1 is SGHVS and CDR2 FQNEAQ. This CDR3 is CASSLLTGVLQETQYF. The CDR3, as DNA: TGTGCCAGCAGCTTACTCACAGGGGTGCTCCAAGAGACCCAGTACTTC.

The CDR3 DNA is TGCGCCAGCAGCAAGGACTCCAATCAGCCCCAGCATTTT. Translation: CASSKDSNQPQHF. V is TRBV5-1 and J is TRBJ1-5; D uncertain. The CDR3 contains 13 residues. The V end was cut by 4 bases, the J end by 3 bases, with 8 bases between. Germline CDR1 is SGHRS and CDR2 is YFSETQ.

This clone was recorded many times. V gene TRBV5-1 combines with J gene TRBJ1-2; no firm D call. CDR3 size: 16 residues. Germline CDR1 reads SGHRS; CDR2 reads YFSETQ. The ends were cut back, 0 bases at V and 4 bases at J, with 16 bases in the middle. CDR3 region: CASSLEAGPTGYGYTF. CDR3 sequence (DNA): TGCGCCAGCAGCTTGGAGGCAGGTCCCACTGGCTATGGCTACACCTTC.

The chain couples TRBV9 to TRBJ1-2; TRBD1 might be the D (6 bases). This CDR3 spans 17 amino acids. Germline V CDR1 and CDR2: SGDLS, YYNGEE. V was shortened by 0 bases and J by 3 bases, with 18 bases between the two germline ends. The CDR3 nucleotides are TGTGCCAGCAGCGTAGGGTCGACAGGTCCAACGCACTATGGCTACACCTTC. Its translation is CASSVGSTGPTHYGYTF.